The 10 T cell receptor beta chains listed next were all sequenced from one sample in a study of blood T cell repertoires in COVID-19 (dated by TCRdb to the early 2020s). Receptor libraries were prepared by the immunoSEQ multiplex PCR assay. In its TCRdb copy, this immuneACCESS table keeps in-frame sequences only and misses some clones. Where compared with another copy, unresolved V genes explain less than half of these, and the others have no known cause. This sample gives about 360,000 clones in total; 70% to 90% of them show up just once. Roughly 6.6% of the sample belongs to the ten largest clones. Sequenced input: peripheral blood. The receptor set was obtained from a woman aged 55-75 years with COVID-19, enrolled during active disease.

The CDR3 DNA reads TGTGCCAGCATCATAAAGACAGGCCATGGCTACACCTTC. It translates to CASIIKTGHGYTF. The chain recombines TRBV7-9 with TRBJ1-2, with a weak D call TRBD1 (6 bases). Germline lookup yields CDR1 SEHNR and CDR2 FQNEAQ (reference sequence). CDR3 length: 13 amino acids. Deletions cut 7 bases from V and 6 bases from J, with 15 bases between.

The chain uses TRBV30 and TRBJ1-5; possible D gene TRBD1, 5 bases. Germline loops: CDR1 GTSNPN, CDR2 SVGIG (reference sequence). The CDR3 is made up of 15 amino acids. Trimming removed 2 bases at V and 0 bases at J, with 11 bases between. In DNA form, the CDR3 reads TGTGCCTGGAGTACAGGCAAGCATAGCAATCAGCCCCAGCATTTT. It codes for CAWSTGKHSNQPQHF.

This chain connects TRBV13 to TRBJ1-1, with 9 nucleotides matching TRBD1. CDR3 size: 15 residues. J gave up 5 bases and V 2 bases, and 6 bases lay outside the gene matches. The germline V gene encodes CDR1 PRHDT and CDR2 FYEKMQ (reference sequence). The CDR3 DNA reads as TGTGCCAGCAGCTTACTTACAGGGGGCAGGACTGAAGCTTTCTTT. Translation gives CASSLLTGGRTEAFF.

V usage is TRBV5-1 and J usage is TRBJ1-4; D unresolved. The CDR3 length is 15 residues. V lost 0 bases and J lost 7, with 13 bases in between. Germline CDR1 and CDR2: SGHRS and YFSETQ. The CDR3 bases are TGCGCCAGCAGCTTGGCGCGTCAGGCGCGTGAAAAACTGTTTTTT. Its translation is CASSLARQAREKLFF.

The J gene is TRBJ1-2, the V gene TRBV4-3, with 7 bases that match TRBD1. V lost 0 bases, J lost 6 bases, and 10 bases stayed unmatched. Germline CDR1 is LGHNA and CDR2 is YSLEER. CDR3 length: 16 amino acids. DNA of the CDR3: TGCGCCAGCAGCCAAGAAGAAACAGGGCAGGGGGATGGCTACACCTTC. It encodes CASSQEETGQGDGYTF.

The chain has TRBV3-1 (or the pseudogene TRBV3-2) and TRBJ1-2; D gene uncertain. This CDR3 comprises 12 residues. V was shortened by 1 base and J by 4 bases, with 4 bases between the two germline ends. Germline V gene data show CDR1 as LGHDT and CDR2 as YNNKEL (reference sequence). Written as DNA, the CDR3 is TGTGCCAGCAGCCAAGTCGGCTATGGCTACACCTTC. Translated: CASSQVGYGYTF.

This clone was picked up one time. The V gene is TRBV30, the J gene TRBJ2-4; 7 bases are a match to TRBD2. Per the germline V gene, CDR1 is GTSNPN and CDR2 is SVGIG (reference sequence). CDR3 length: 13 amino acids. V lost 5 bases and J lost 6; bases outside the gene matches: 7. CDR3 in DNA: TGTGCCTGGTCCGGGACTACGAGAAACATTCAGTACTTC. Its protein is CAWSGTTRNIQYF.

The J gene is TRBJ2-3, the V gene TRBV18; 14 positions match TRBD2. CDR1 is KGHSH and CDR2 is LQKENI in the germline V gene. The V segment lost 6 bases and the J segment 6 bases; nucleotides outside the gene matches: 5. The CDR3 has 15 amino acids. In DNA, the CDR3 is TGTGCCAGCTCCCGGGGACTAGCGGGGGAGGATACGCAGTATTTT. It codes for CASSRGLAGEDTQYF.

V is TRBV7-3 and J is TRBJ1-1; the D gene is possibly TRBD1 (5 bases). This CDR3 is built from 13 residues. Deletions cut 5 bases from V and 6 bases from J, with 13 bases between. Germline CDR1 reads SGHTA; CDR2 reads FQGTGA. In nucleotides, the CDR3 is TGTGCCAGCAGCATAGGGGAGGACGCTGAAGCTTTCTTT. It specifies CASSIGEDAEAFF.

The rearrangement joins TRBV19 to TRBJ2-3, with TRBD1 matching 10 bases. This CDR3 comprises 17 residues. Per the germline V gene, CDR1 is LNHDA and CDR2 is SQIVND (reference sequence). V lost 3 bases, J lost 2 bases, and 8 bases stayed unmatched. The CDR3 loop reads CASSISWGQGSTDTQYF. In DNA form, the CDR3 reads TGTGCCAGTAGTATCAGTTGGGGACAGGGGTCCACAGATACGCAGTATTTT.